A selection of T cell receptor beta chains follows, all from one sample in a study of blood T cell repertoires in COVID-19. The table came from immunoSEQ multiplex PCR; TCRdb's copy has only in-frame clones and leaves some out. Of some 210,000 clones listed, just under 85% were seen once; the top ten hold less than 6.5%. The sample comprised peripheral blood. All receptors derive from a woman aged 70-85 years with active or convalescent COVID-19. Both conserved end residues are part of each CDR3. D genes are given only for firm matches. The size entry is marked missing in some rows and otherwise reads once, few, many or a size class.

d_call j_call v_call clone_size cdr3_aa cdr3_nt
- TRBJ2-5 TRBV9 - CASSETGSQETQYF TGTGCCAGCAGCGAAACCGGGTCCCAAGAGACCCAGTACTTC
- TRBJ1-1 TRBV7-6 - CASSLEPGENTEAFF TGTGCCAGCAGCTTAGAGCCAGGGGAGAACACTGAAGCTTTCTTT
TRBD1 TRBJ1-4 TRBV9 - CASSPRDRTNEKLFF TGTGCCAGCAGCCCACGGGACAGAACTAATGAAAAACTGTTTTTT
- TRBJ2-1 TRBV18 - CASSPLPGSAYNEQFF TGTGCCAGCTCACCATTGCCGGGTTCGGCTTACAATGAGCAGTTCTTC
TRBD1 TRBJ1-4 TRBV5-1 - CASSSDRVSSEKLFF TGCGCCAGCAGCTCGGACAGGGTTTCGAGTGAAAAACTGTTTTTT
- TRBJ1-1 TRBV19 - CASSVAGLGRTEAFF TGTGCCAGTAGTGTCGCAGGGTTGGGTCGCACTGAAGCTTTCTTT
- TRBJ1-2 TRBV7-3 - CASSLTRIGGGYTF TGTGCCAGCAGCTTAACGCGGATCGGCGGTGGCTACACCTTC
- TRBJ2-3 TRBV29-1 - CSVVSGVGTQYF TGCAGCGTTGTCAGCGGCGTTGGGACGCAGTATTTT
- TRBJ1-1 TRBV2 once CASSEDPGMNTEAFF TGTGCCAGCAGTGAAGATCCGGGTATGAACACTGAAGCTTTCTTT
- TRBJ1-1 TRBV28 - CASSFGAGVDTEAFF TGTGCCAGCAGTTTCGGGGCAGGGGTGGACACTGAAGCTTTCTTT
- TRBJ2-5 TRBV5-4 - CASSPQGYQETQYF TGTGCCAGCAGCCCTCAGGGATACCAAGAGACCCAGTACTTC
TRBD1 TRBJ2-7 TRBV12-3/TRBV12-4 few CASSLGQPAEQYF TGTGCCAGCAGTCTGGGACAGCCTGCGGAGCAGTACTTC
- TRBJ1-1 TRBV5-1 - CASSLIRGNTEAFF TGCGCCAGCAGCTTGATCAGGGGGAACACTGAAGCTTTCTTT
- TRBJ1-5 TRBV6-5 - CASRGPGGANQPQHF TGTGCCAGCCGAGGGCCCGGAGGGGCGAATCAGCCCCAGCATTTT
- TRBJ2-7 TRBV30 - CAWSRLEDRYEQYF TGTGCCTGGAGCCGACTAGAGGACCGCTACGAGCAGTACTTC
TRBD1 TRBJ1-5 TRBV7-8 - CASSLVGQGGRGNQPQHF TGTGCCAGCAGCTTAGTCGGGCAGGGGGGTCGGGGCAATCAGCCCCAGCATTTT
TRBD1 TRBJ2-2 TRBV4-1 - CASSQDYGTANTGELFF TGCGCCAGCAGCCAAGATTATGGGACAGCGAACACCGGGGAGCTGTTTTTT
TRBD1 TRBJ1-2 TRBV9 few CASSVGGGGIGYTF TGTGCCAGCAGCGTAGGAGGAGGGGGCATAGGCTACACCTTC
TRBD2 TRBJ2-1 TRBV7-2 few CASSPAGTSGRTEQFF TGTGCCAGCAGCCCCGCCGGGACTAGCGGGAGGACTGAGCAGTTCTTC
TRBD2 TRBJ2-5 TRBV24-1 - CATSDSGLAGGETQYF TGTGCCACCAGTGATTCGGGACTAGCGGGAGGAGAGACCCAGTACTTC
TRBD2 TRBJ2-1 TRBV6-6 - CASSYATSGTNEQFF TGTGCCAGCAGTTACGCGACTAGCGGGACGAATGAGCAGTTCTTC
- TRBJ1-5 TRBV27 few CASSLSQAGQPQHF TGTGCCAGCAGTTTATCGCAGGCGGGTCAGCCCCAGCATTTT
TRBD1 TRBJ2-2 TRBV7-2 - CASSSLRDRGRVNTGELFF TGTGCCAGCAGTTCGCTCCGGGACAGGGGACGGGTGAACACCGGGGAGCTGTTTTTT
- TRBJ1-2 TRBV6-5 - CASTLANYGYTF TGTGCCAGCACCCTAGCTAACTATGGCTACACCTTC
TRBD1 TRBJ1-1 TRBV7-3 - CASSREGAGTEAFF TGTGCCAGCAGTCGAGAGGGGGCGGGGACTGAAGCTTTCTTT
- TRBJ1-2 TRBV18 - CASSPGQVSGYTF TGTGCCAGCTCACCGGGACAAGTGAGTGGCTACACCTTC